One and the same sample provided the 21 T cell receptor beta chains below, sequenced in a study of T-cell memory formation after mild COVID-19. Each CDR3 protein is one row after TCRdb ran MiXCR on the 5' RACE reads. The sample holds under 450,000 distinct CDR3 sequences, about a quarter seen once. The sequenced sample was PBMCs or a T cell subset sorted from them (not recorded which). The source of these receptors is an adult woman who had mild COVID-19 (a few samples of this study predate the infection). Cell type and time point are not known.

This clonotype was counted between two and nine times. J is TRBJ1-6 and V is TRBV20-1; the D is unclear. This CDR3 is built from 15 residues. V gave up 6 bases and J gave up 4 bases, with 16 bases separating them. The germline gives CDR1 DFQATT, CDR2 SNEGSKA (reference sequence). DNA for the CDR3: TGCAGTGCGTCCAGAGCGCGCGGATATAATTCACCCCTCCACTTT. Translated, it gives CSASRARGYNSPLHF.

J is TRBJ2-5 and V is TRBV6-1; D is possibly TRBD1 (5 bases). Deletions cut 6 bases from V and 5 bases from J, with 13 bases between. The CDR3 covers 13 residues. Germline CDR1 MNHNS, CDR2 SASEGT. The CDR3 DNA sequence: TGTGCCAGCAGAAGGACAATCCTGGAGACCCAGTACTTC. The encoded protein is CASRRTILETQYF.

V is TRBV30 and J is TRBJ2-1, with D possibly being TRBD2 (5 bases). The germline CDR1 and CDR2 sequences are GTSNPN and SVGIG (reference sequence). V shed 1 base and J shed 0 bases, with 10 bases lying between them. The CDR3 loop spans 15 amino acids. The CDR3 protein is CAWSGGAASYNEQFF. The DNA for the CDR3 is TGTGCCTGGAGTGGGGGAGCGGCCTCCTACAATGAGCAGTTCTTC.

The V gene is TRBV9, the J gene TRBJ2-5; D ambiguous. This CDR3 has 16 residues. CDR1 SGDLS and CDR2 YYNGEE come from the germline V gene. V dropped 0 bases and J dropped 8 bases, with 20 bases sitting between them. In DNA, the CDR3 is TGTGCCAGCAGCGTAGCAGGAGAACAAACCTTGGGCACCCAGTACTTC. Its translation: CASSVAGEQTLGTQYF.

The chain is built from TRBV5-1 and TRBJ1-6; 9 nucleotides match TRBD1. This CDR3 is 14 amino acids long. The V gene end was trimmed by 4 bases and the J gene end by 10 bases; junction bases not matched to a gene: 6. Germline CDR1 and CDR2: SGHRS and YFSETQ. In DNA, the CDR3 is TGCGCCAGCAGCGGGGGACAGGGACGCTCACCCCTCCACTTT. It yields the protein CASSGGQGRSPLHF.

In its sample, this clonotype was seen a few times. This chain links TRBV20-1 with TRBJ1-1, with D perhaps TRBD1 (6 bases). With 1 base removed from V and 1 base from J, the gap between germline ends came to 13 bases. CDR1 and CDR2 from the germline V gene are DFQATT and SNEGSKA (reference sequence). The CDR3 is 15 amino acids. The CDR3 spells CSARVGGLGNTEAFF. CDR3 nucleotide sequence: TGCAGTGCTAGAGTGGGGGGCCTCGGGAACACTGAAGCTTTCTTT.

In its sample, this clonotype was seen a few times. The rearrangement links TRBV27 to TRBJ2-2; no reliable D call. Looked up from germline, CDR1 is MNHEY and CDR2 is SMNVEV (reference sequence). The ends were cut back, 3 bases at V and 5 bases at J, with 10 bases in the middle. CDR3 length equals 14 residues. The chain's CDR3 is CASSFGPGTGELFF. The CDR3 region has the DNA TGTGCCAGCAGTTTCGGACCCGGGACCGGGGAGCTGTTTTTT.

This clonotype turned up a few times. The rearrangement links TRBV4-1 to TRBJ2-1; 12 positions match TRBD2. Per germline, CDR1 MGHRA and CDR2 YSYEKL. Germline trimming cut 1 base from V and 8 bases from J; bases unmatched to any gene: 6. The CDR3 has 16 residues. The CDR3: CASSQGLAGGPHEQFF. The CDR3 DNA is TGCGCCAGCAGCCAAGGGCTAGCGGGGGGGCCGCATGAGCAGTTCTTC.

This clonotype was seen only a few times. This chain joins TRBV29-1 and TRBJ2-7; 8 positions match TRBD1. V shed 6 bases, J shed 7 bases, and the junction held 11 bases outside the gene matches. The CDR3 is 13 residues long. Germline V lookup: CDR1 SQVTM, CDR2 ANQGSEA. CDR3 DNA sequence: TGCAGCGTAATAACAGGGGGGCGTTTGGAGCAGTACTTC. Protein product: CSVITGGRLEQYF.

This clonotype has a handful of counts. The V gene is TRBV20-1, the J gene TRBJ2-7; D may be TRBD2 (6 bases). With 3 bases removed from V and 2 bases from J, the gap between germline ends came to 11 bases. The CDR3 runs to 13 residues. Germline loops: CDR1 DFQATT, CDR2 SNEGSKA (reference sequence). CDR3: CSASLGGTYEQYF. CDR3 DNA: TGCAGTGCTAGTTTGGGCGGGACCTACGAGCAGTACTTC.

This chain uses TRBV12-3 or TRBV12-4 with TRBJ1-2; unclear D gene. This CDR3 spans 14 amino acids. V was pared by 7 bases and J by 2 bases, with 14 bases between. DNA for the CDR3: TGTGCCAGCACCGAACGGAGAGGAAACTATGGCTACACCTTC. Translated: CASTERRGNYGYTF.

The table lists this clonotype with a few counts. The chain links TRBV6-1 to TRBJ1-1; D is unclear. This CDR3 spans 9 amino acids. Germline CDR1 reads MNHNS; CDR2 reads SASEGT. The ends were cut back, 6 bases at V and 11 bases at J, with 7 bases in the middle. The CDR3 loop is CASSRQAFF. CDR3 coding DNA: TGTGCCAGCAGCCGTCAGGCTTTCTTT.

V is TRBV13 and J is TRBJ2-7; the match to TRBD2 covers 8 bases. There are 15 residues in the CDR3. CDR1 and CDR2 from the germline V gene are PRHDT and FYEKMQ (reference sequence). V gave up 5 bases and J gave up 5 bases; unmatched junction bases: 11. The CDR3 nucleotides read TGTGCCAGCAGCCACCGGGGGGGGGCCCCCCACGAGCAGTACTTC. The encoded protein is CASSHRGGAPHEQYF.

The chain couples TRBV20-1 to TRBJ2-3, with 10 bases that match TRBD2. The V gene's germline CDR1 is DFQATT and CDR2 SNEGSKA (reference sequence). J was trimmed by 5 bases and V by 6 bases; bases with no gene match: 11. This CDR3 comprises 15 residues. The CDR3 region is CSAITGLATLDTQYF. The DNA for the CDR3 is TGCAGTGCCATCACGGGACTAGCGACTTTAGATACGCAGTATTTT.

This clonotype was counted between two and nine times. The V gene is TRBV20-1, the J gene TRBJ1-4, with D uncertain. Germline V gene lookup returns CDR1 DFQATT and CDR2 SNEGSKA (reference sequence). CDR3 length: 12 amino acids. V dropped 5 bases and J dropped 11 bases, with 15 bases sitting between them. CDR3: CSAGIRVDKLFF. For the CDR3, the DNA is TGCAGTGCTGGGATTCGGGTCGATAAACTGTTTTTT.

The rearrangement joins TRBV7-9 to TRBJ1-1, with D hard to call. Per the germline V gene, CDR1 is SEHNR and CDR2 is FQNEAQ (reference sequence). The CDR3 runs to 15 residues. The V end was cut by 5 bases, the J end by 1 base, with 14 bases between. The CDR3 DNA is TGTGCCAGCAGCCCCCTAAGCCTGGGGAACACTGAAGCTTTCTTT. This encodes CASSPLSLGNTEAFF.

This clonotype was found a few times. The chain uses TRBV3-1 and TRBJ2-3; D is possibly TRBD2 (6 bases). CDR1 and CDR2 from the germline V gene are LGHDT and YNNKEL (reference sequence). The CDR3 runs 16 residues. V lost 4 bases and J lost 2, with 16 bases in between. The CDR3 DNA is TGTGCCAGCAGCCCTCGGGACTCGAAAAACACAGATACGCAGTATTTT. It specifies CASSPRDSKNTDTQYF.

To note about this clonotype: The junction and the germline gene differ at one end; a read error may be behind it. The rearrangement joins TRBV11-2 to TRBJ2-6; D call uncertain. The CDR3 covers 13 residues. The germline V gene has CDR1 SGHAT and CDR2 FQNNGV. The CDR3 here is CASRNSGVNVLTF. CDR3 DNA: TGTGCCAGCAGGAACTCTGGGGTCAACGTCCTGACTTTC.

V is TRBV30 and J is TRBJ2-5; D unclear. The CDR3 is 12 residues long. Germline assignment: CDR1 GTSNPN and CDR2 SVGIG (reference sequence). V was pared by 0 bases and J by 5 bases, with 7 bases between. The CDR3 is CAWSVSRETQYF. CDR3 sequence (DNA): TGTGCCTGGAGTGTATCTCGGGAGACCCAGTACTTC.

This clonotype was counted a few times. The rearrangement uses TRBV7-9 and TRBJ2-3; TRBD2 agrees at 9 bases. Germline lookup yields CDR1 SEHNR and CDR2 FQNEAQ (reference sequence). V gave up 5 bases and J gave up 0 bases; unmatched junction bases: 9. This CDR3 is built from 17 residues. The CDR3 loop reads CASSALAGTTSTDTQYF. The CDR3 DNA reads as TGTGCCAGCAGCGCCCTAGCGGGGACCACTAGCACAGATACGCAGTATTTT.

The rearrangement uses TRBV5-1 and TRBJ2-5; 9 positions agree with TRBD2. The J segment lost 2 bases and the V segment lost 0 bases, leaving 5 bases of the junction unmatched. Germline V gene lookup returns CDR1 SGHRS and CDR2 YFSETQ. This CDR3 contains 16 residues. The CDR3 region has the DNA TGCGCCAGCAGCTTGGCAGCGGGGGGCCCACAAGAGACCCAGTACTTC. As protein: CASSLAAGGPQETQYF.